This T cell receptor beta chain was found in a study of T cell repertoires in cytomegalovirus infection. Study information: Signatures in public TCR beta sequences pointed to both CMV infection and matching HLA type.

Trimming took 5 bases from V and 7 from J, leaving 15 bases between them. The CDR3 is 14 amino acids. Study outcomes and limitations: There were carriers of CMV plus the relevant HLA, and cumulative public TCR beta family frequency identified them. Dominating the ex vivo response were HLA-C-restricted CMV-specific TCR beta clonotypes.

Regarding this clonotype: The target antigen is unknown.

TCRdb analysed the reads with MiXCR anew, one entry per CDR3 protein. The table includes fewer than 250,000 distinct CDR3 sequences, 9% to 15% detected once. The genes are TRBV12-3 or TRBV12-4 and TRBJ1-5; D might be TRBD1 (6 bases). Sequencing was done on a sample of PBMCs. The source of this sequence is a human donor in good health (CMV status not recorded). Some clones in this sample may be carry-over from other donors' samples. CDR3 bases: TGTGCCAGCAGTAACACAGGGTTGGTGCAGCCCCAGCATTTT. As protein: CASSNTGLVQPQHF.